This T cell receptor beta chain was sequenced for a study of blood T cell repertoires in COVID-19. The overall study: Donors in the United States, Italy and Spain gave samples during acute or convalescent COVID-19. PBMCs, B-cell-depleted T cells, or T cells provided the cDNA or gDNA that made up the material.

In the original workflow: Counts of nucleated cells, estimated from reference gene primer amplification, were obtained. TCRdb's table, derived via immunoSEQ multiplex PCR, lists solely in-frame clones and lacks some. For V, J and clone size, that table is used; D and trimming come from the DNA. Among under 200,000 clones listed, roughly 90% were seen once. CDR1 MNHEY and CDR2 SVGEGT come from the germline V gene. This CDR3 is built from 12 residues. V shed 2 bases, J shed 8 bases, and the junction held 2 bases outside the gene matches. Seattle enrolled patients during active infection and tracked them longitudinally.

J is TRBJ1-2 and V is TRBV6-2 or TRBV6-3; 7 positions agree with TRBD1. Sequencing was done on a sample of peripheral blood. This sequence originates from an older woman with COVID-19, enrolled during active disease. The CDR3 loop is CASSYGTEGYTF. In DNA form, the CDR3 reads TGTGCCAGCAGTTACGGGACAGAAGGCTACACCTTC.